A selection of T cell receptor beta chains follows, all from one sample in a study of blood T cells in healthy people across ages. MiXCR, applied by TCRdb to the 5' RACE reads, yields one record per CDR3 protein. The data hold over 500,000 distinct CDR3 sequences, with about 51% observed a single time. Material: blood. The receptor source for this set is an elderly woman in good health. The conserved cysteine and the conserved F or W are not part of the CDR3 here. A row's size may be missing; if present it is once, few, many or a size class.

V: TRBV10-3; size: -; CDR3: AISEGTAKAF
V: TRBV21-1; size: -; CDR3: ASSKSEDRTHQPQH
V: TRBV7-3; size: -; CDR3: ASSPLRSGGLHNEQY
V: TRBV7-2; size: -; CDR3: ASRMGDNQPQH
V: TRBV12-5; size: many; CDR3: ASALLSSPGSTDTQY
V: TRBV2; size: many; CDR3: ASSAQNYEQY
V: TRBV20-1; size: few; CDR3: SAQLSYGANTGELF
V: TRBV27; size: once; CDR3: ASTKGIGGSYEQY
V: TRBV6-5; size: -; CDR3: ASRGQGETGELF
V: TRBV25-1; size: once; CDR3: ASSAPIGLAGSYSYNEQF
V: TRBV7-2; size: -; CDR3: ASSLGSSGYEQY
V: TRBV10-2; size: many; CDR3: ASKMGDAYNEQF
V: TRBV25-1; size: -; CDR3: ASSETGANYGYT
V: TRBV29-1; size: -; CDR3: SVEDHDGQGARNEQF
V: TRBV28; size: many; CDR3: ASSQAGATQETQY
V: TRBV7-9; size: many; CDR3: ASSPPGTGMTEAF
V: TRBV7-2; size: -; CDR3: ASSLRFSRGQNTGELF